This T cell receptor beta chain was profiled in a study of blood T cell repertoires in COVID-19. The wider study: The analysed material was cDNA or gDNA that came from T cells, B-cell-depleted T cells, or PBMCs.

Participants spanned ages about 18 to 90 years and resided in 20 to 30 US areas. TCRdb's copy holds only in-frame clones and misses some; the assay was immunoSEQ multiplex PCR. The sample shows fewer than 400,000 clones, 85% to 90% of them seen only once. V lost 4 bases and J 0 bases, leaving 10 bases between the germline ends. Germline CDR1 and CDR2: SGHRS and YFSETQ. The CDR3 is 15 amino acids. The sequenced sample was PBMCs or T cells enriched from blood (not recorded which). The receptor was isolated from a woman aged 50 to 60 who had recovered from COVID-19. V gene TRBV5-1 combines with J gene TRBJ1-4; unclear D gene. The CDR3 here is CASSPGVATNEKLFF. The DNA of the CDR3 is TGCGCCAGCAGCCCCGGGGTCGCAACTAATGAAAAACTGTTTTTT.